This passage covers 5 T cell receptor beta chains from one sample sequenced in a study of cytomegalovirus exposure and HLA in healthy donors. Assay used: immunoSEQ multiplex PCR; TCRdb lists only in-frame clones, some missing. Found here are roughly 120,000 clones, 85% to 95% of them singletons; the top ten hold around 1.2%. Input material: PBMCs. The receptors were sampled from a woman under 30 in good health and CMV-seronegative.

The chain joins TRBV7-2 to TRBJ2-2; possible D gene TRBD1, 6 bases. Germline V lookup: CDR1 SGHTA, CDR2 FQGNSA. The V gene lost 5 bases and the J gene lost 6 bases, with 13 bases spanning the gap. The CDR3 sequence is 14 residues long. This CDR3 is CASSPQGKSGELFF. Written as DNA, the CDR3 is TGTGCCAGCAGCCCTCAGGGGAAATCCGGGGAGCTGTTTTTT.

The chain couples TRBV5-1 to TRBJ2-2; a weak D match, TRBD1 (6 bases). Germline V gene lookup returns CDR1 SGHRS and CDR2 YFSETQ. V lost 1 base and J lost 1, with 11 bases in between. The CDR3 contains 16 residues. The CDR3 here is CASSLLTGKNTGELFF. The CDR3 coding sequence is TGCGCCAGCAGCTTGTTAACAGGGAAGAACACCGGGGAGCTGTTTTTT.

V is TRBV21-1 and J is TRBJ2-7; TRBD2, the D gene given by the table, was not confirmed from the DNA. TRBV21-1 is a pseudogene segment. CDR3 length equals 14 residues. DNA for the CDR3: TGTGCCAGCAGCAAAGTGGGACCCGGGGGCGAGCAGTACTTC. This codes for CASSKVGPGGEQYF.

V gene TRBV7-2 combines with J gene TRBJ1-4; no definite D call. Germline-derived CDR1 and CDR2 are SGHTA and FQGNSA. V was trimmed by 3 bases and J by 8 bases, leaving 10 bases between them. CDR3 length: 13 amino acids. The CDR3 DNA follows: TGTGCCAGCAGCTTGACCCGGGAAGAAAAACTGTTTTTT. Amino acids: CASSLTREEKLFF.

On this clone: Its ends do not fully match the called genes, so a read error is possible. This sequence joins TRBV7-7 and TRBJ1-3; maybe TRBD1 (6 bases). This CDR3 region has 18 residues. The germline V gene has CDR1 SSHAT and CDR2 FNYEAQ (reference sequence). CDR3 sequence: CASSLVFDRRISGNTIYF. As DNA, the CDR3 is TGTGCTAGCAGCTTAGTTTTCGACAGGAGAATCTCTGGAAACACCATATATTTT.